These T cell receptor beta chains were read from a single sample in a study of cytomegalovirus exposure and HLA in healthy donors. Some clones are missing from TCRdb's copy, which holds only in-frame ones; the method was immunoSEQ multiplex PCR. Of about 120,000 clones listed, roughly 69% were seen once; the top ten hold just over 2%. The material sequenced was PBMCs. The receptor set was obtained from a human donor in good health. The CDR3 runs from the conserved cysteine through the conserved F or W. The order of the fields is D gene, V gene, clone size, J gene, CDR3 protein, CDR3 DNA. The D gene is left open where the match is weak. Clone size is not always given. Where it is, it says once, few, many or a class for expanded clones.

TRBD1,TRBV6-1,.,TRBJ1-3,CASSEGGGQGAHRNTIYF,TGTGCCAGCAGTGAGGGAGGAGGACAGGGGGCGCATAGAAACACCATATATTTT
.,TRBV6-5,.,TRBJ1-2,CASSYARTANGYTF,TGTGCCAGCAGTTACGCCAGGACAGCCAATGGCTACACCTTC
TRBD1,TRBV6-5,few,TRBJ1-2,CASSPGQGGYGYTF,TGTGCCAGCAGCCCGGGACAGGGGGGCTATGGCTACACCTTC
.,TRBV30,.,TRBJ1-6,CAWARDGGSPLHF,TGTGCCTGGGCCCGGGACGGGGGTTCACCCCTCCACTTT
.,TRBV11-2,.,TRBJ2-7,CASSNPGAYEQYF,TGTGCCAGCAGCAACCCGGGGGCCTACGAGCAGTACTTC
.,TRBV4-1,.,TRBJ2-1,CASSQDQGKVAVNEQFF,TGCGCCAGCAGCCAAGATCAGGGGAAGGTCGCAGTGAATGAGCAGTTCTTC
.,TRBV7-7,.,TRBJ2-5,CASSSEGHLGETQYF,TGTGCTAGCAGCTCTGAGGGCCATCTCGGGGAGACCCAGTACTTC
TRBD1,TRBV19,.,TRBJ1-4,CASSTGQVSGWEKLFF,TGTGCCAGTAGTACGGGACAGGTCTCCGGTTGGGAAAAACTGTTTTTT
TRBD1,TRBV7-9,.,TRBJ1-1,CASSSGQGYTEAFF,TGTGCCAGCAGCTCGGGACAGGGGTACACTGAAGCTTTCTTT
TRBD1,TRBV6-5,few,TRBJ1-6,CASRSAGGSLSPLHF,TGTGCCAGCAGGTCCGCAGGGGGCTCTTTGTCACCCCTCCACTTT
.,TRBV30,.,TRBJ2-2,CAWRPSGTGELFF,TGTGCCTGGAGACCATCGGGCACCGGGGAGCTGTTTTTT
TRBD1,TRBV18,few,TRBJ2-7,CASSPPQGAKGDEQYF,TGTGCCAGCTCACCACCCCAGGGGGCTAAAGGAGACGAGCAGTACTTC
TRBD1,TRBV7-9,.,TRBJ1-1,CASSLPIQGVSPEAFF,TGTGCCAGCAGCTTACCTATTCAGGGGGTGTCGCCTGAAGCTTTCTTT
TRBD2,TRBV28,.,TRBJ2-7,CASSSGTSGGYEQYF,TGTGCCAGCAGTTCCGGGACTAGCGGGGGCTACGAGCAGTACTTC
TRBD1,TRBV19,.,TRBJ2-5,CASRTRRDSFETQYF,TGTGCCAGTAGAACACGCCGGGACAGCTTTGAGACCCAGTACTTC
TRBD1,TRBV7-8,few,TRBJ1-5,CASSQQQGGGQPQHF,TGTGCCAGCAGCCAACAACAGGGGGGGGGACAGCCCCAGCATTTT
TRBD1,TRBV7-9,.,TRBJ2-5,CASSLWGQGGIKETQYF,TGTGCCAGCAGCTTATGGGGACAGGGAGGAATTAAAGAGACCCAGTACTTC
TRBD1,TRBV2,.,TRBJ1-1,CASQFERDRGEAFF,TGTGCCAGCCAATTTGAAAGGGACAGGGGTGAAGCTTTCTTT
TRBD1,TRBV29-1,.,TRBJ1-4,CSVVQGVGATNEKLFF,TGCAGCGTCGTACAGGGGGTAGGGGCAACTAATGAAAAACTGTTTTTT
.,TRBV7-2,.,TRBJ2-7,CASSLDTYEQYF,TGTGCCAGCAGCCTCGACACCTACGAGCAGTACTTC
.,TRBV27,.,TRBJ2-1,CASSPLRGTEDWGGYNEQFF,TGTGCCAGCAGTCCCCTCCGCGGGACAGAGGATTGGGGAGGTTACAATGAGCAGTTCTTC
TRBD1,TRBV7-2,.,TRBJ1-6,CASSTGTDGSPLHF,TGTGCCAGCAGCACCGGGACAGATGGTTCACCCCTCCACTTT
.,TRBV6-5,.,TRBJ1-2,CASSSRRQGIYGYTF,TGTGCCAGCAGTTCGCGTCGGCAGGGGATCTATGGCTACACCTTC
.,TRBV5-1,.,TRBJ1-3,CASSLGGVRNTIYF,TGCGCCAGCAGCTTGGGGGGGGTGCGGAACACCATATATTTT
.,TRBV7-9,.,TRBJ1-4,CASSATGRATNEKLFF,TGTGCCAGCAGCGCTACAGGAAGGGCAACTAATGAAAAACTGTTTTTT
.,TRBV4-2,.,TRBJ1-2,CASSQETGANYGYTF,TGTGCCAGCAGCCAAGAGACGGGGGCTAACTATGGCTACACCTTC
TRBD1,TRBV6-1,.,TRBJ1-2,CASRENLQGEIYGYTF,TGTGCCAGCAGGGAAAACCTACAGGGGGAAATCTATGGCTACACCTTC
TRBD2,TRBV14,.,TRBJ2-1,CASSDLAGGAVFALPRFEQFF,TGTGCCAGCAGCGATCTAGCCGGGGGGGCCGTCTTTGCCCTCCCGAGGTTTGAGCAGTTCTTC
.,TRBV10-3,few,TRBJ2-3,CAISGGRGTSTDTQYF,TGTGCCATCAGTGGCGGGCGGGGTACTAGCACAGATACGCAGTATTTT
.,TRBV10-3,.,TRBJ2-3,CAVGDSGRGDTQYF,TGTGCCGTCGGCGACAGCGGGCGGGGAGATACGCAGTATTTT
TRBD2,TRBV5-1,.,TRBJ2-7,CASRGLAGTYEQYF,TGCGCCAGCAGGGGGCTAGCGGGAACCTACGAGCAGTACTTC
TRBD2,TRBV5-1,.,TRBJ2-1,CASRIAGASSYNEQFF,TGCGCCAGCAGGATAGCGGGAGCAAGCTCCTACAATGAGCAGTTCTTC
.,TRBV6-5,.,TRBJ2-3,CASSPGEYGTDTQYF,TGTGCCAGCAGTCCGGGGGAATATGGCACAGATACGCAGTATTTT
TRBD1,TRBV30,.,TRBJ1-5,CAWSGDRGGFQPQHF,TGTGCCTGGAGCGGGGACAGGGGAGGATTTCAGCCCCAGCATTTT
.,TRBV7-9,.,TRBJ2-1,CASSPDWNEQFF,TGTGCCAGCAGCCCCGACTGGAATGAGCAGTTCTTC
TRBD1,TRBV2,.,TRBJ2-7,CASIRRTGNEQYF,TGTGCCAGCATCCGTCGGACAGGAAACGAGCAGTACTTC
.,TRBV19,.,TRBJ2-2,CASSIGDFFGELFF,TGTGCCAGTAGTATAGGGGACTTCTTCGGGGAGCTGTTTTTT
TRBD1,TRBV15,.,TRBJ1-4,CATSRTGTAELGNEKLFF,TGTGCCACCAGCAGAACCGGGACAGCCGAACTAGGGAATGAAAAACTGTTTTTT
.,TRBV11-3,.,TRBJ1-1,CASSRGGLGTEAFF,TGTGCCAGCAGCCGGGGGGGGCTGGGCACTGAAGCTTTCTTT
TRBD1,TRBV20-1,few,TRBJ1-2,CSATGTDGYTF,TGCAGTGCTACGGGGACAGATGGCTACACCTTC
TRBD1,TRBV2,.,TRBJ1-1,CASRATGWRNTEAFF,TGTGCCAGCAGAGCGACAGGGTGGAGGAACACTGAAGCTTTCTTT
.,TRBV19,.,TRBJ1-5,CASTKDGSRQPQHF,TGTGCCAGTACCAAAGATGGTTCGCGGCAGCCCCAGCATTTT